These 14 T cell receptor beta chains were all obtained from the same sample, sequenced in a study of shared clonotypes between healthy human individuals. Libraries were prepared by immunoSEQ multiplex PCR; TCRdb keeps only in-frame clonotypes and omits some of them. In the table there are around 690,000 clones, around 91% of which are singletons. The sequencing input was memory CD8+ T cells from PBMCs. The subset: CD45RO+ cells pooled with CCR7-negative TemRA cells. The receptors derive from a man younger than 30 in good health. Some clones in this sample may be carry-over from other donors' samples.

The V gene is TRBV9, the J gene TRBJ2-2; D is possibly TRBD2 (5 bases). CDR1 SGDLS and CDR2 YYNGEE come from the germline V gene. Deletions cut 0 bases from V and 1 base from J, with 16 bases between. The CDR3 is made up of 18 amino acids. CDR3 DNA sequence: TGTGCCAGCAGCGTAGGATTCGGGATTAGCGTGAACACCGGGGAGCTGTTTTTT. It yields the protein CASSVGFGISVNTGELFF.

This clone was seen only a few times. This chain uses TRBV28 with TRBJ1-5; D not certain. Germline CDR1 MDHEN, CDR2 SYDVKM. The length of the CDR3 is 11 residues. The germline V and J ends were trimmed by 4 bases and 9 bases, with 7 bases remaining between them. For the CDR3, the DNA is TGTGCCAGCAGTTCCGGGTCGCCCCAGCATTTT. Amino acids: CASSSGSPQHF.

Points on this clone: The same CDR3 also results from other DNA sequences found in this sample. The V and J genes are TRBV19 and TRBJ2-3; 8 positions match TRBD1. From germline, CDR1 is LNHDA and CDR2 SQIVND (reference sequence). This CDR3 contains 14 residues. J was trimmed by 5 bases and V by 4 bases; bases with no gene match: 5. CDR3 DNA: TGTGCCAGTAGTACTGGACAGGGAGTAGATACGCAGTATTTT. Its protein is CASSTGQGVDTQYF. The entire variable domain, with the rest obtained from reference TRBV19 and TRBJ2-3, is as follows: DGGITQSPKYLFRKEGQNVTLSCEQNLNHDAMYWYRQDPGQGLRLIYYSQIVNDFQKGDIAEGYSVSREKKESFPLTVTSAQKNPTAFYLCASSTGQGVDTQYFGPGTRLTVL.

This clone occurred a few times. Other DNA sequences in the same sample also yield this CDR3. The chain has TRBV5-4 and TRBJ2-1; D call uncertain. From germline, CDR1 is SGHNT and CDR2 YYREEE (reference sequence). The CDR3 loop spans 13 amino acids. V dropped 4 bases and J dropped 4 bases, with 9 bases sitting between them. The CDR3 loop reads CASSLRAYNEQFF. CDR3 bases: TGTGCCAGCAGCCTCCGTGCGTACAATGAGCAGTTCTTC. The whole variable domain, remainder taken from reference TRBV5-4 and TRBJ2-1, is ETGVTQSPTHLIKTRGQQVTLRCSSQSGHNTVSWYQQALGQGPQFIFQYYREEENGRGNFPPRFSGLQFPNYSSELNVNALELDDSALYLCASSLRAYNEQFFGPGTRLTVL.

CDR3 DNA: TGTGCCAGCAGCTCGAGCGGGAGTTTTGACAATGAGCAGTTCTTC. The encoded protein is CASSSSGSFDNEQFF. The chain is built from TRBV7-3 and TRBJ2-1; TRBD2 matches 8 bases. V trimming: 4 bases; J trimming: 5 bases; junction bases outside the gene matches: 7. Germline V CDR1 and CDR2: SGHTA, FQGTGA. The CDR3 length is 15 residues.

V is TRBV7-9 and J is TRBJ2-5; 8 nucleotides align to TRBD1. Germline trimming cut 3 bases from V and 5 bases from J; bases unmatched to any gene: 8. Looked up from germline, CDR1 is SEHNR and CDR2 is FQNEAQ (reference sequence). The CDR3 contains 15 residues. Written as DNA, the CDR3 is TGTGCCAGCAGCTTTACAGGGGGTCTCAGGGAGACCCAGTACTTC. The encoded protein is CASSFTGGLRETQYF.

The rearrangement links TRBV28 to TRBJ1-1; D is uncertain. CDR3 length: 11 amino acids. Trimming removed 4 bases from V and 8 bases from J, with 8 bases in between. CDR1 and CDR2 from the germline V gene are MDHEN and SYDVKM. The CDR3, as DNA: TGTGCCAGCAGTTACGAGCGCGAAGCTTTCTTT. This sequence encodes CASSYEREAFF.

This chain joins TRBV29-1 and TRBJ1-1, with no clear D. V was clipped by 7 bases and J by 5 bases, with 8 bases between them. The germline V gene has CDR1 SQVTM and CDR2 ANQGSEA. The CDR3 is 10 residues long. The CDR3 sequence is CSAVTTEAFF. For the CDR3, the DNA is TGCAGCGCCGTGACAACTGAAGCTTTCTTT.

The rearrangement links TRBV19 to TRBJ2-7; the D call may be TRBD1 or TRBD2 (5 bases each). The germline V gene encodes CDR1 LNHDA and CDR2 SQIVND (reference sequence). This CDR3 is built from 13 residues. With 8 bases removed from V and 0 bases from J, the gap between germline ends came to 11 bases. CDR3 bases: TGTGCCAGTGCCTGGGGGAGCTCCTACGAGCAGTACTTC. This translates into CASAWGSSYEQYF.

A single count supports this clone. CDR3 sequence reads: CASSYAYSTANEQFF. CDR3 bases: TGTGCCAGCAGCTATGCCTACAGTACCGCCAATGAGCAGTTCTTC. This rearrangement joins TRBV7-9 to TRBJ2-1; D is unresolved. The V and J ends lost 4 bases and 6 bases respectively, with 16 bases between them. Germline V gene sequence: CDR1 SEHNR, CDR2 FQNEAQ (reference sequence). The CDR3 spans 15 residues.

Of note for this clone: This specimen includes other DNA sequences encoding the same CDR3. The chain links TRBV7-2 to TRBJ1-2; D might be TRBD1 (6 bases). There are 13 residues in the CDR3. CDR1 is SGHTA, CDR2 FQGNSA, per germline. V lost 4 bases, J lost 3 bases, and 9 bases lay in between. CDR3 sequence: CASSSRTDYGYTF. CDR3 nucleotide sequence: TGTGCCAGCAGCTCACGGACAGACTATGGCTACACCTTC.

CDR3 nucleotides: TGTGCCAGCAGTTTACAAGCGGGAGTCCCATACGAGCAGTACTTC. The encoded protein is CASSLQAGVPYEQYF. J is TRBJ2-7 and V is TRBV27, with TRBD2 matching over 8 bases. CDR1 and CDR2 from the germline V gene are MNHEY and SMNVEV (reference sequence). Trimming at V came to 2 bases and at J to 4 bases, leaving 7 bases not matched to a gene. This CDR3 is built from 15 residues.

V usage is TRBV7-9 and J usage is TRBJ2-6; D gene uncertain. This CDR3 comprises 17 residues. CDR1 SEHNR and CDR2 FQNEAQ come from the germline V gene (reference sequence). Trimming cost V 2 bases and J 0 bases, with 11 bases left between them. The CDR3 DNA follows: TGTGCCAGCAGCTTAACAGCTAGGTTCTCTGGGGCCAACGTCCTGACTTTC. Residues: CASSLTARFSGANVLTF.

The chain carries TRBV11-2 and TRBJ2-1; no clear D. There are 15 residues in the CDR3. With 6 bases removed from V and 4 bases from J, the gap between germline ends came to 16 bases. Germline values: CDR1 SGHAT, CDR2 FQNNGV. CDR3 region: CASSNPGLRYNEQFF. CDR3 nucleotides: TGTGCCAGCAGTAATCCGGGTCTTCGGTACAATGAGCAGTTCTTC.